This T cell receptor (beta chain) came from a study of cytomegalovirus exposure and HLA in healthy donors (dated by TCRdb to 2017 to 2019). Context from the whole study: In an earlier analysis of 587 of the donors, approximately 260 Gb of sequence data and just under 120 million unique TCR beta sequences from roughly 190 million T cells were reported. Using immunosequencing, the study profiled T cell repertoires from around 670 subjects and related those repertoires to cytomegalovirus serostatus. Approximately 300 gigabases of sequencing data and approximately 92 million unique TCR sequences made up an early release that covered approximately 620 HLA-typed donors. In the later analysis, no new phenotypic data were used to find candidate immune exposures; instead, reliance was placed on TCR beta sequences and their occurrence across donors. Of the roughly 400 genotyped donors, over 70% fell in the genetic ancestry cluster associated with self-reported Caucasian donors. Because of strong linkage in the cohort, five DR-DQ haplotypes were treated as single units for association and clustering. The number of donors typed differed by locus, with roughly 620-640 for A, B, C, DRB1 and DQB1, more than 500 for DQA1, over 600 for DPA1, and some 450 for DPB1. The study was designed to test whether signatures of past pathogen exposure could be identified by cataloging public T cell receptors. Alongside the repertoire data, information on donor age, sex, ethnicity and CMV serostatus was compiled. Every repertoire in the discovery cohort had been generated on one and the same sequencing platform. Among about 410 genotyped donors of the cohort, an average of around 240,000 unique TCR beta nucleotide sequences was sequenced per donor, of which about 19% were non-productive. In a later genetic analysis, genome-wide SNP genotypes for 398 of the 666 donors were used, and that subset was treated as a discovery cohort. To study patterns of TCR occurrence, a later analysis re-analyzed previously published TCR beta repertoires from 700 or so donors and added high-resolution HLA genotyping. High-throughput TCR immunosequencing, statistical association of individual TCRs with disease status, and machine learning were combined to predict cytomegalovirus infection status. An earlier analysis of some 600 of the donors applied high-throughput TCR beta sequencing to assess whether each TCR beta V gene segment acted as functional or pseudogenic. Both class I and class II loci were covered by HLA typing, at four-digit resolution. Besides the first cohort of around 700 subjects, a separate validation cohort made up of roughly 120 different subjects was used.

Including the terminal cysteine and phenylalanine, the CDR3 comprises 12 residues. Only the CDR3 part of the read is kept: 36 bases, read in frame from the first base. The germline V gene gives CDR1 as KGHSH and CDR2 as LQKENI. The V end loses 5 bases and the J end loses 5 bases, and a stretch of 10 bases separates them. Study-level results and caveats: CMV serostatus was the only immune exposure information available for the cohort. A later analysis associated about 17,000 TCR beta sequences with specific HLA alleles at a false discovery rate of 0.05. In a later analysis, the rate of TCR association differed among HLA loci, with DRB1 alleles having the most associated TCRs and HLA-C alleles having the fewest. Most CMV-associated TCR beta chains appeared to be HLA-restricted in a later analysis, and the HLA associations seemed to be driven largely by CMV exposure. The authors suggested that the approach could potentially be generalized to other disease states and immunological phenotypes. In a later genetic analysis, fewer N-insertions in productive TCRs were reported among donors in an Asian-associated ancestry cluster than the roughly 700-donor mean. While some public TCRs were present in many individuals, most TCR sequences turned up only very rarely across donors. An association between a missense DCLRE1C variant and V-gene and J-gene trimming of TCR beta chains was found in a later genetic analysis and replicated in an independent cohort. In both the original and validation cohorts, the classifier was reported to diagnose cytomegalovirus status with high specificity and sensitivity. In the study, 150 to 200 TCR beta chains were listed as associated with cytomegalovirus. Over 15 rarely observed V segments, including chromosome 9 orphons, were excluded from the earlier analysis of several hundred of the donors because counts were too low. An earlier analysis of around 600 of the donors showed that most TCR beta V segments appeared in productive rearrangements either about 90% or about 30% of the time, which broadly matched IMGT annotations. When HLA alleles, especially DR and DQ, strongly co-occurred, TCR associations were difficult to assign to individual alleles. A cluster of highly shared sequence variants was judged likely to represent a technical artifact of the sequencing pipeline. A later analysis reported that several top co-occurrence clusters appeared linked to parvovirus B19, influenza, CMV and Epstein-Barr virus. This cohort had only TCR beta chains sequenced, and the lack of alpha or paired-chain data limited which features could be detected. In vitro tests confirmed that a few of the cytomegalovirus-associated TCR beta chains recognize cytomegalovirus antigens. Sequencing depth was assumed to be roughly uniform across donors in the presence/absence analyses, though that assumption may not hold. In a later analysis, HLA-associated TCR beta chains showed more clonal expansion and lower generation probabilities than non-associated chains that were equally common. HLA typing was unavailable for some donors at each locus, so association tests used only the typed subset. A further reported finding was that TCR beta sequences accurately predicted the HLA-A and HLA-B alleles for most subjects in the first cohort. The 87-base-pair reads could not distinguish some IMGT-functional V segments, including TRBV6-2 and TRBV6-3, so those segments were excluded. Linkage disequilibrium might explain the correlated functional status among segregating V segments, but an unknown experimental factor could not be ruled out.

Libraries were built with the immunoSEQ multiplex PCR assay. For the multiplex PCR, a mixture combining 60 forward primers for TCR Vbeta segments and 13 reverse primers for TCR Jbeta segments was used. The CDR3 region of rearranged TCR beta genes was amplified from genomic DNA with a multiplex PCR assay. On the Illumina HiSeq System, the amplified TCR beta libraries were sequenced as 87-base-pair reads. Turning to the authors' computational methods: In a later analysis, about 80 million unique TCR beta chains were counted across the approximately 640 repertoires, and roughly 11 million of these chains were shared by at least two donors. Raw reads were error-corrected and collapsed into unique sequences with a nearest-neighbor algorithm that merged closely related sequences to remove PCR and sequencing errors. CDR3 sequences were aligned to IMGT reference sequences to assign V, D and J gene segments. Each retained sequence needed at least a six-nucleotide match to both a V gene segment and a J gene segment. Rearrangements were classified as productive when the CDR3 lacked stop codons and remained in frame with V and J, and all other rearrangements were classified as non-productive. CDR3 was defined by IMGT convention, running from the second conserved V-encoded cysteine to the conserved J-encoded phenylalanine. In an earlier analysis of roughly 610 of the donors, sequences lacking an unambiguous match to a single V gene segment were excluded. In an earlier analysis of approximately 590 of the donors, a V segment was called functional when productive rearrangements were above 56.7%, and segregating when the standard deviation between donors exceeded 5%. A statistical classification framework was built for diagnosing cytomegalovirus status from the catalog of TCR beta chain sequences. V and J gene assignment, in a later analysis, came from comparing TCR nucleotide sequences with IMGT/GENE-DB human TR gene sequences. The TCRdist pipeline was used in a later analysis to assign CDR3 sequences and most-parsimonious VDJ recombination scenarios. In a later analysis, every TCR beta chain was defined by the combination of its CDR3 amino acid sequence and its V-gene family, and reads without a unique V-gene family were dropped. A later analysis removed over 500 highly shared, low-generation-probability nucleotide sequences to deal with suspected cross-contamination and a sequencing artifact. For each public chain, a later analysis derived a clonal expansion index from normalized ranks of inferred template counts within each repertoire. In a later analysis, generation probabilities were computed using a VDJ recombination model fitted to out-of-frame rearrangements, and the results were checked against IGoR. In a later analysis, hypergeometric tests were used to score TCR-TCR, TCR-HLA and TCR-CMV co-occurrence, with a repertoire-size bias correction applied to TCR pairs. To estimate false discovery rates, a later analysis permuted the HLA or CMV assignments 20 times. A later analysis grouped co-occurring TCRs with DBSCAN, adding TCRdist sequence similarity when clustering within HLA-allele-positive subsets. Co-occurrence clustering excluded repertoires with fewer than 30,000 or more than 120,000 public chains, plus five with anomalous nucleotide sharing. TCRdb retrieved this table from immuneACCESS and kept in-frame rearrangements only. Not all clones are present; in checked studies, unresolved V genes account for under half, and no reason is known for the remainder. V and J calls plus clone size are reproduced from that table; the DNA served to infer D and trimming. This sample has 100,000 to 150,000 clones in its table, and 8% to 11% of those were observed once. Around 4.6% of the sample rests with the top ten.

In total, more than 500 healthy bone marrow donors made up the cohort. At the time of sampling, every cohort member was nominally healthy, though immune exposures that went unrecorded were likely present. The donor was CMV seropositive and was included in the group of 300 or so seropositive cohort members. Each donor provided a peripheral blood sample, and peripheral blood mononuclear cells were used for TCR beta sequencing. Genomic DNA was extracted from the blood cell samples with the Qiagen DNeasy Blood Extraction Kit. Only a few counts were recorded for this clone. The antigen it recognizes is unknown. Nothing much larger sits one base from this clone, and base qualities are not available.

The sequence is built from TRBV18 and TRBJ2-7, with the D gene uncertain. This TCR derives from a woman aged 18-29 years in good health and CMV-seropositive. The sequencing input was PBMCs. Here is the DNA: TGTGCCAGCTCATCTAAGAGCGACGAGCAGTACTTC. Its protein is CASSSKSDEQYF.